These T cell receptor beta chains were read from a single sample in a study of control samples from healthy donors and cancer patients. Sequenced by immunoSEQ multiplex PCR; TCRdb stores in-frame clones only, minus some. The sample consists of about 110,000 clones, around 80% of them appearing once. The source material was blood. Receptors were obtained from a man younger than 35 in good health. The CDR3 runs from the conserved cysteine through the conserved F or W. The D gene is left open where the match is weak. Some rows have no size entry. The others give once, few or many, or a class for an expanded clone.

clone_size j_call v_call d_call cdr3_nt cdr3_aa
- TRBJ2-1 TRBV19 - TGTGCCAGTAGTATAGGGTCGAAGGGGGGGGGCTCCTACAATGAGCAGTTCTTC CASSIGSKGGGSYNEQFF
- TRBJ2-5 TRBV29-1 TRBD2 TGCAGCGTTGAACTCGGGGGGACTATAAAAGAGACCCAGTACTTC CSVELGGTIKETQYF
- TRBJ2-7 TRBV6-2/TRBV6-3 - TGTGCCAGCAGCTCAGGAGGGGGGGGTGGCTACGAGCAGTACTTC CASSSGGGGGYEQYF
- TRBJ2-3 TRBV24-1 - TGTGCCACCGCAGGACCACGCACAGATACGCAGTATTTT CATAGPRTDTQYF
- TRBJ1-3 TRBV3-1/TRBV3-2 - TGTGCCAGCAGCCCCGGGCCTGGAAACACCATATATTTT CASSPGPGNTIYF
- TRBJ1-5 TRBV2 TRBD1 TGTGCCAGCAGGATGGGACAGGGAGGTCAGCCCCAGCATTTT CASRMGQGGQPQHF
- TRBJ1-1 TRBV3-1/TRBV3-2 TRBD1 TGTGCCAGCAGCCTCACGAGGGGGCGAGGTGAAGCTTTCTTT CASSLTRGRGEAFF
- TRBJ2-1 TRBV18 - TGTGCCAGCTCACTTCGGACAGATGATACCTACAATGAGCAGTTCTTC CASSLRTDDTYNEQFF
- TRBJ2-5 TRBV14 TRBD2 TGTGCCAGCAGCCTAGGACTAGCGGGGGTAATCGAGACCCAGTACTTC CASSLGLAGVIETQYF
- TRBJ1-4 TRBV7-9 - TGTGCCAGCAGCCCAACTTGGGGGGATACTAATGAAAAACTGTTTTTT CASSPTWGDTNEKLFF
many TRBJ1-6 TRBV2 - TGTGCCAGCAGTGAAGCGCGCCAGCGTTATTCACCCCTCCACTTT CASSEARQRYSPLHF
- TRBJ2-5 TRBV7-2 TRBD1 TGTGCCAGCAGCTCCCCCGAGGAGTGGACAGGGATCATTCAAGAGACCCAGTACTTC CASSSPEEWTGIIQETQYF
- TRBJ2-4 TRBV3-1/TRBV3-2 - TGTGCCAGCAGCCAAGACGTCTCGTCGGTTTACATTCAGTACTTC CASSQDVSSVYIQYF
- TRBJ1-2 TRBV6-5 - TGTGCCAGCAGTTGGGACGCTCGTAACTATGGCTACACCTTC CASSWDARNYGYTF
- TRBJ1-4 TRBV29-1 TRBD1 TGCAGCGTCTACGGGGGACAGGGAGGAACTAATGAAAAACTGTTTTTT CSVYGGQGGTNEKLFF